This TCR beta chain was sequenced for a study of cytomegalovirus exposure and HLA in healthy donors. Study overall: From donors who were HLA-typed, an early data release held around 85 million unique TCRs.

The junction had 15 bases not matched to a gene; V was cut back by 5 bases and J by 4 bases. The CDR3 is made up of 17 amino acids. Germline-derived CDR1 and CDR2 are LNHDA and SQIVND (reference sequence). Amplification used 60 Vbeta primers and 13 Jbeta primers. The table came from immunoSEQ multiplex PCR; TCRdb's copy has only in-frame clones and leaves some out. The sample records approximately 150,000 clones, over 80% being singletons. This clone showed up just a few times. The antigen is unknown. General study findings and limits: Later, an analysis showed that TCR beta chains associated with HLA were more clonally expanded than others that were equally common.

This chain links TRBV19 with TRBJ2-5, with TRBD2 matching over 8 bases. The TCR was taken from a man in his fifties or sixties in good health and CMV-seropositive. Sequences were obtained from PBMCs. The CDR3: CASSQTYLSGRGETQYF. The CDR3 coding sequence is TGTGCCAGTAGTCAGACTTATCTATCCGGGAGGGGAGAGACCCAGTACTTC.